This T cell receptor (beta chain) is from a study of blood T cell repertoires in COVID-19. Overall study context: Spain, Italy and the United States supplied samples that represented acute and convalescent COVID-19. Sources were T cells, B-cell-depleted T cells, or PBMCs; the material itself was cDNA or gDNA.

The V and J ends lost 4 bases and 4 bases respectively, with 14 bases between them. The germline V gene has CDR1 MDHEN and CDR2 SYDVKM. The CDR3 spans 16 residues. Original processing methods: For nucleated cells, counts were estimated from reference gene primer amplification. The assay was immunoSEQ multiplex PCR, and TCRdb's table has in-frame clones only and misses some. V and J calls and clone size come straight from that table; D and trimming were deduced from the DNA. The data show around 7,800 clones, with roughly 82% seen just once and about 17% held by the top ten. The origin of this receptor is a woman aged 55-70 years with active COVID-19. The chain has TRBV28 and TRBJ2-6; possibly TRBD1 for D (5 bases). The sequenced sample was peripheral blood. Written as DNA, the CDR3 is TGTGCCAGCAGTTCCCTGGACATAACGGGGGCCAACGTCCTGACTTTC. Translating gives CASSSLDITGANVLTF.